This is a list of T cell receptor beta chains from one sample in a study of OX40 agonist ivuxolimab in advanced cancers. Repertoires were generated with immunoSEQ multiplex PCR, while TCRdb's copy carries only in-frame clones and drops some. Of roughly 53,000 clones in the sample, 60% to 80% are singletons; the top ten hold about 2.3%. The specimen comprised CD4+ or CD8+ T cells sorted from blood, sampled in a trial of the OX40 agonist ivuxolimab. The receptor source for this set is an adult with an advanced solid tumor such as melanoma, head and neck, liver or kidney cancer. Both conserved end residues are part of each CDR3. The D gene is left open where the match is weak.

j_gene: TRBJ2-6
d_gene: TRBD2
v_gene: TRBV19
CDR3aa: CASTPTSAGANVLTF

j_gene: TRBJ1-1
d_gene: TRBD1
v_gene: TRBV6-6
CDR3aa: CASIRQGGHTEAFF

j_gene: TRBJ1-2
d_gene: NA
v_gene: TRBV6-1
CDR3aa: CASNDPNYGYTF

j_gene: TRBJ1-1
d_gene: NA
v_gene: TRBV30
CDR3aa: CAWSKGIPEAFF

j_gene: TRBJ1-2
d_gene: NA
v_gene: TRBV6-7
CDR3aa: CASSYWCLGPIYGYTF

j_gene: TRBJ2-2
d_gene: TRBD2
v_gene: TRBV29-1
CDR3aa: CSAQRSGGNTGELFF

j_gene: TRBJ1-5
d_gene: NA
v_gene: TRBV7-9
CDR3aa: CASSLTAAGQPQHF

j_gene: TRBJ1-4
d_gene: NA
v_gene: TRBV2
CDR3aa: CASSDWLQLFF

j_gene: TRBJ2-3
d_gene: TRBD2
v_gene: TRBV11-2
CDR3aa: CASSLGPGTSGTDTQYF

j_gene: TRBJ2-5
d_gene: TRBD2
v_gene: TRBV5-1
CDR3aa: CASSLFGGREETQYF

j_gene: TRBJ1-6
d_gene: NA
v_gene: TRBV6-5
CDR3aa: CASSYRGDNSPLHF

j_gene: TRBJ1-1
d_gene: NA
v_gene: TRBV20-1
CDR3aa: CSALRGTEAFF

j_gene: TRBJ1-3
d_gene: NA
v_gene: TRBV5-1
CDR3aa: CASSLNPGEPGNTIYF

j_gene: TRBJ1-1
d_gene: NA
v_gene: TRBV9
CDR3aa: CASTPDLGSNTEAFF

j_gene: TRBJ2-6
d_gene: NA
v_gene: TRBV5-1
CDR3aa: CASSLSGSGANVLTF